The T cell receptor (beta chain) described here comes from a study of shared clonotypes between healthy human individuals. Terminally differentiated effector memory CD45RA+ cells were excluded by CCR7 positive selection of CD45RO-negative cells. Germline V gives CDR1 MNHEY, CDR2 SVGAGI. The J segment lost 10 bases and the V segment lost 1 base, leaving 7 bases of the junction unmatched. The CDR3 extends over 16 amino acids. TCRdb's table, derived via immunoSEQ multiplex PCR, lists solely in-frame clones and lacks some. This sample has roughly 2,000,000 clones, with around 96% found just once. The origin of this receptor is a man between 18 and 29 years old in good health. Sequencing was done on a sample of naive CD8+ T cells sorted from blood. The V call is TRBV6-5, the J call TRBJ2-2, with 12 bases that match TRBD2. CDR3 amino acids: CASSYFSSGGAEELFF. The CDR3 DNA reads as TGTGCCAGCAGTTACTTTTCTAGCGGGGGGGCGGAGGAGCTGTTTTTT.